This T cell receptor beta chain came from a study of beta chain features in type 1 diabetes. The investigators reverse transcribed all of the isolated RNA, so they sequenced expressed TCRB transcripts. Assay: immunoSEQ multiplex PCR; the TCRdb copy retains only in-frame clones and omits some. The sample consists of some 180,000 clones, about 13% of them appearing once. Study-level findings and limits: Naive, central memory and regulatory TCRB repertoires appeared more similar among patients than healthy donors.

The germline gives CDR1 SQVTM, CDR2 ANQGSEA. The junction had 5 bases not matched to a gene; V was cut back by 6 bases and J by 0 bases. This CDR3 is 14 amino acids long. As regards this clone: Its antigen is unknown.

Sequenced: central memory CD4+ T cells from blood. The chain has TRBV29-1 and TRBJ2-1; TRBD2 aligns across 7 bases. The source is a woman between 18 and 29 years old in good health. CDR3 nucleotide sequence: TGCAGCGTAGCCGGGACTAACTCCTACAATGAGCAGTTCTTC. Its protein product is CSVAGTNSYNEQFF.